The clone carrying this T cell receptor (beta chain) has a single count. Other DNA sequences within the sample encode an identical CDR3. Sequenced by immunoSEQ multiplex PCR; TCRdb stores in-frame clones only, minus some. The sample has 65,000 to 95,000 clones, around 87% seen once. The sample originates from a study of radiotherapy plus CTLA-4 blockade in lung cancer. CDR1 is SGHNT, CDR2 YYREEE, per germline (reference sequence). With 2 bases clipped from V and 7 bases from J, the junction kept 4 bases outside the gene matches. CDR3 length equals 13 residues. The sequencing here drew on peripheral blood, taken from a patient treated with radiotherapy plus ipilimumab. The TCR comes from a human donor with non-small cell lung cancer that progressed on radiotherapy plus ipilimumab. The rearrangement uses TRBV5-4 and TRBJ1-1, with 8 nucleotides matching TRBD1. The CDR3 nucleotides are TGTGCCAGCAGCTTAACAGGGGGGGATGAAGCTTTCTTT. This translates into CASSLTGGDEAFF.